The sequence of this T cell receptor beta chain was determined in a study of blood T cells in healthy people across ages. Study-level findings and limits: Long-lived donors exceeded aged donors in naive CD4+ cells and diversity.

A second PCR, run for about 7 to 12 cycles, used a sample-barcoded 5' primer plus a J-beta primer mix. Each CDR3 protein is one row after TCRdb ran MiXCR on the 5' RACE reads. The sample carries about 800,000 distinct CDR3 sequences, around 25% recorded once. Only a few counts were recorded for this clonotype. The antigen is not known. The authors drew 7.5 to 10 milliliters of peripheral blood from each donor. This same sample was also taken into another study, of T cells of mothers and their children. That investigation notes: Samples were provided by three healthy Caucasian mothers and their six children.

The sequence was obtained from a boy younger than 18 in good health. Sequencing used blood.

The CDR3 reads CASSLAAGFNEQFF. The CDR3 coding sequence is TGCGCCAGCAGCTTGGCGGCAGGTTTCAATGAGCAGTTCTTC. The chain uses TRBV5-1 and TRBJ2-1; no clear D gene. Trimming pared 0 bases from V and 6 bases from J, leaving 10 bases between. Germline values: CDR1 SGHRS, CDR2 YFSETQ. This CDR3 has 14 residues.